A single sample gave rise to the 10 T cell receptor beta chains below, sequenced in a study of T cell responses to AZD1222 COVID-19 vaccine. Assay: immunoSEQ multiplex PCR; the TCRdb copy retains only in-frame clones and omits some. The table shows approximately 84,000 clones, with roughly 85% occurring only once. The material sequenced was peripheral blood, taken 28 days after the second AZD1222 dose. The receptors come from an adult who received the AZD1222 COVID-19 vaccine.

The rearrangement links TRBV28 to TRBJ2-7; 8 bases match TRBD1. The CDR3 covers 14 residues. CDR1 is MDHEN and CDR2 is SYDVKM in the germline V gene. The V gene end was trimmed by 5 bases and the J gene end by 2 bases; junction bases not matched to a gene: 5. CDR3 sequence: CASSRDRGAYEQYF. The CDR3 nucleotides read TGTGCCAGCAGTCGCGACAGGGGAGCCTACGAGCAGTACTTC.

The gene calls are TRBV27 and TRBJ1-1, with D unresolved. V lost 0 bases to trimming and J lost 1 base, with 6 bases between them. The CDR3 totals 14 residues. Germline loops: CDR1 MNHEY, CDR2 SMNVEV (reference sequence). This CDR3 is CASSLSGGNTEAFF. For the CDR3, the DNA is TGTGCCAGCAGTTTATCAGGAGGGAACACTGAAGCTTTCTTT.

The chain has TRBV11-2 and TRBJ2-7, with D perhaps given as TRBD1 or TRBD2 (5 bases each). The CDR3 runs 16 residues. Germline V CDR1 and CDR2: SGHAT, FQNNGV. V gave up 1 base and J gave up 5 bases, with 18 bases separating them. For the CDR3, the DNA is TGTGCCAGCAGCTTAGGAGTGCAGGGACGCACCCACGAGCAGTACTTC. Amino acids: CASSLGVQGRTHEQYF.

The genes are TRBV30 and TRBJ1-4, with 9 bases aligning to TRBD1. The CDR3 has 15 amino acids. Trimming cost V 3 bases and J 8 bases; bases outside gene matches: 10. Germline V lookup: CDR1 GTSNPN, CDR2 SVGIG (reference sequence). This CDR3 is CAWSDLGQGNEKLFF. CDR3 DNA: TGTGCCTGGAGCGATTTGGGACAGGGTAACGAAAAACTGTTTTTT.

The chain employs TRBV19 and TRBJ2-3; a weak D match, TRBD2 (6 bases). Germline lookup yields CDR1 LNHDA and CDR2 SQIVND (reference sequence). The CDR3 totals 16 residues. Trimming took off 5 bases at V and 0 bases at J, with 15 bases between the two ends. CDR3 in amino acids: CASSRAAGGSTDTQYF. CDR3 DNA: TGTGCCAGTAGTCGCGCAGCGGGCGGGAGCACAGATACGCAGTATTTT.

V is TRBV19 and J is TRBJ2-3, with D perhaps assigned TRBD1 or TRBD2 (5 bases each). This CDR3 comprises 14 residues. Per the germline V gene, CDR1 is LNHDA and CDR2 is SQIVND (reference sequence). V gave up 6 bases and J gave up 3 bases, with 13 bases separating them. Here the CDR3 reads CASSEGPRTDTQYF. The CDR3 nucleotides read TGTGCCAGTAGCGAGGGACCTCGAACAGATACGCAGTATTTT.

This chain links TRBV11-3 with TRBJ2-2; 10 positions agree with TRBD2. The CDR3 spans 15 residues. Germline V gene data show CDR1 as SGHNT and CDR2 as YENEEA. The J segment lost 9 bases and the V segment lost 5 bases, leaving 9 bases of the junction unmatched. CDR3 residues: CASSTSSGGVRELFF. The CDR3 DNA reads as TGTGCCAGCAGCACATCTAGCGGGGGAGTCCGGGAGCTGTTTTTT.

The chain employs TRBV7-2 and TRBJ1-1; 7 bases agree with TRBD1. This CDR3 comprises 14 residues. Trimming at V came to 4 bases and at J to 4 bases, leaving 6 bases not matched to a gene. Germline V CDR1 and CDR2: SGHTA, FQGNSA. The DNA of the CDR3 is TGTGCCAGCAGCTACAAATCAGGGGGCACTGAAGCTTTCTTT. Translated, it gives CASSYKSGGTEAFF.

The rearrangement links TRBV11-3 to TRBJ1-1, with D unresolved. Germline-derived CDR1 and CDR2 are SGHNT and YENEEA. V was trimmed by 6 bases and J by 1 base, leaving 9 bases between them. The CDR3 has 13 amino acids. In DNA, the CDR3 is TGTGCCAGCAGTCTTTATCAGAACACTGAAGCTTTCTTT. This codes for CASSLYQNTEAFF.

CDR3 protein: CASSLYGPSYEQYF. CDR3 DNA: TGTGCCAGCAGCTTGTATGGCCCCTCCTACGAGCAGTACTTC. The rearrangement joins TRBV5-4 to TRBJ2-7; D gene uncertain. This CDR3 comprises 14 residues. Germline V gene data show CDR1 as SGHNT and CDR2 as YYREEE (reference sequence). V was cut by 1 base and J by 0 bases, with 8 bases left in between.